This TCR beta chain appears in the sequencing data of a study of blood T cell repertoires in COVID-19. About the research overall: There were acute and convalescent COVID-19 samples, and they came from the United States, Italy and Spain. From T cells, B-cell-depleted T cells, or PBMCs came the material, which was cDNA or gDNA.

Methods used by the authors: Estimation of nucleated cell counts was performed using reference gene primer amplification. Method: immunoSEQ multiplex PCR; TCRdb's copy keeps in-frame clones and lacks some. The D gene and trimming were derived from the DNA, and the V and J assignments and clone size from that table. The repertoire holds approximately 180,000 clones, approximately 85% seen once, with approximately 11% in the top ten. Sequenced material: peripheral blood. The TCR sequence derives from a human donor with active or convalescent COVID-19. The donor label of this sample is uncertain.

CDR3 in amino acids: CAWSVGGSNEQFF. CDR3 bases: TGTGCCTGGAGTGTAGGCGGGAGCAATGAGCAGTTCTTC. The chain has TRBV30 and TRBJ2-1; the match to TRBD2 covers 7 bases. CDR1 is GTSNPN, CDR2 SVGIG, per germline (reference sequence). V lost 0 bases, J lost 6 bases, and 2 bases stayed unmatched. The CDR3 is 13 amino acids.